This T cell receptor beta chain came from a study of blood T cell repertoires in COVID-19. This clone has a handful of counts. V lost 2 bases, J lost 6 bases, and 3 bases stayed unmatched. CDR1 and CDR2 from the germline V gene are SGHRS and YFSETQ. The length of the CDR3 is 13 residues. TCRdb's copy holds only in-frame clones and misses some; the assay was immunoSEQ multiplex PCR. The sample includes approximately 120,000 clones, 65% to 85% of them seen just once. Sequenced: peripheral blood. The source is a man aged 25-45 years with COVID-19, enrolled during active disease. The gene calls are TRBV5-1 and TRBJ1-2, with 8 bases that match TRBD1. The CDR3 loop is CASSFTQGDGYTF. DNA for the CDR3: TGCGCCAGCAGCTTCACACAGGGGGATGGCTACACCTTC.